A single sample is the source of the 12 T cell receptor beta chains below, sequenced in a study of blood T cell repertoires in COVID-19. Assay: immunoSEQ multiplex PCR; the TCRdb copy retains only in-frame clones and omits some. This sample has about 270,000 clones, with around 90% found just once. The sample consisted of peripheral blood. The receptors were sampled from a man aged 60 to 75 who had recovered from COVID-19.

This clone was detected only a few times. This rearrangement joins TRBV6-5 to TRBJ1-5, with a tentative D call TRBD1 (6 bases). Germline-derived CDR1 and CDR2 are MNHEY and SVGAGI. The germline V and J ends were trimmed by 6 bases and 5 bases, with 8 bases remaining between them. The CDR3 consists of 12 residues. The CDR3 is CASRTGYQPQHF. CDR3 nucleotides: TGTGCCAGCAGAACAGGGTATCAGCCCCAGCATTTT.

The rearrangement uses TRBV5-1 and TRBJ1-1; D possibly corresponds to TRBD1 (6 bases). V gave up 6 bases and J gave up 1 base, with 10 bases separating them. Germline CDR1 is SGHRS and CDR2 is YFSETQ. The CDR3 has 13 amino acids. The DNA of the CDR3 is TGCGCCAGCAAGAGGGACACGAACACTGAAGCTTTCTTT. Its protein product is CASKRDTNTEAFF.

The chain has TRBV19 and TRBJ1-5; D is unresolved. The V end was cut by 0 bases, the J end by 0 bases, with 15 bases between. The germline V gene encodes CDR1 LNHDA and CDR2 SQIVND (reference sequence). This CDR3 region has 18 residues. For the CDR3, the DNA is TGTGCCAGTAGTATAGATTACGCGGGGTTCTATAGCAATCAGCCCCAGCATTTT. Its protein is CASSIDYAGFYSNQPQHF.

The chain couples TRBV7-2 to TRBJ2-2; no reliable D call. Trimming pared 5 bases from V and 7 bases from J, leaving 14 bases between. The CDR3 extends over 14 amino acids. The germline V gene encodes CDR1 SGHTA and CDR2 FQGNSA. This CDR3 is CASSTPSKFGELFF. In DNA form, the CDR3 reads TGTGCCAGCAGCACTCCCTCCAAGTTCGGGGAGCTGTTTTTT.

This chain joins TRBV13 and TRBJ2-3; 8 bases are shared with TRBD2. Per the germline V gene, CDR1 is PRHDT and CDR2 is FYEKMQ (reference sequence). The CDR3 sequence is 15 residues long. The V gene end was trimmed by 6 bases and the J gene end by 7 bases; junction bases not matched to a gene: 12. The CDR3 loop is CASSPTGTSVNTQYF. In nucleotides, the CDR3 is TGTGCCAGCAGTCCGACCGGGACTAGTGTGAATACGCAGTATTTT. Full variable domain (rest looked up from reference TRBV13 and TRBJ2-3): AAGVIQSPRHLIKEKRETATLKCYPIPRHDTVYWYQQGPGQDPQFLISFYEKMQSDKGSIPDRFSAQQFSDYHSELNMSSLELGDSALYFCASSPTGTSVNTQYFGPGTRLTVL.

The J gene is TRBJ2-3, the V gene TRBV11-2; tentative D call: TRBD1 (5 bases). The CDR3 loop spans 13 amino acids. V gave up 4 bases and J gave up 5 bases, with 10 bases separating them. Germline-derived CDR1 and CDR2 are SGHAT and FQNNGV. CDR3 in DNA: TGTGCCAGCAGCTCATGGACAAAAGATACGCAGTATTTT. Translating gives CASSSWTKDTQYF.

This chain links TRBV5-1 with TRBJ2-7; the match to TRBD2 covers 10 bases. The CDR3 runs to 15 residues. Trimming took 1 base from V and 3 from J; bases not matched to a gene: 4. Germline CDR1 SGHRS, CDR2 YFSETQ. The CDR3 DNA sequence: TGCGCCAGCAGCTTGAGGGCTAGCGGGGGCTACGAGCAGTACTTC. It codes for CASSLRASGGYEQYF.

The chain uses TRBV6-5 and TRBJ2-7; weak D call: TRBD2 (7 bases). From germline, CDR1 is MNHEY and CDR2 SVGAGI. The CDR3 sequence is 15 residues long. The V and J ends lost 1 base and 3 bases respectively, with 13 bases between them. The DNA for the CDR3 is TGTGCCAGCAGTTACTTGGGGGGGGCCCTCTACGAGCAGTACTTC. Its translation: CASSYLGGALYEQYF.

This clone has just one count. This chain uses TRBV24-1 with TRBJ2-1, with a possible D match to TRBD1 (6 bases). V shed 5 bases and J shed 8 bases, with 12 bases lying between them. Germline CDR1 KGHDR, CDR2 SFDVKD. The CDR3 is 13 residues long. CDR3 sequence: CATSVSRGHEQFF. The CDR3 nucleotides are TGTGCCACCAGTGTAAGCAGGGGCCATGAGCAGTTCTTC.

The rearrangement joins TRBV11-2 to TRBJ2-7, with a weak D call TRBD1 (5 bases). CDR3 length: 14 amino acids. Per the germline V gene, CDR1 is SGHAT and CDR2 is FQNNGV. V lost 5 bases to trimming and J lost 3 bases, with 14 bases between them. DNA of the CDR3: TGTGCCAGCAGCCAGCATGCAGGGTTCTACGAGCAGTACTTC. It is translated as CASSQHAGFYEQYF.

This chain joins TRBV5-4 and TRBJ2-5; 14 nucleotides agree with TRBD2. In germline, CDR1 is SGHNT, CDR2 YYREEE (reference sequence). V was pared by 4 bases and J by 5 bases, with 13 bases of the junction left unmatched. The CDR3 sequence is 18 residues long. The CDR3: CASSPGTSGGEDWETQYF. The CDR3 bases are TGTGCCAGCAGCCCCGGGACTAGCGGGGGAGAAGATTGGGAGACCCAGTACTTC.

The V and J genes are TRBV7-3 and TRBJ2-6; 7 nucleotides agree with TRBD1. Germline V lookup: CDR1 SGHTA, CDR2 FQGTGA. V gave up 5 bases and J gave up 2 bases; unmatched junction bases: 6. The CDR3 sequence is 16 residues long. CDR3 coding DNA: TGTGCCAGCAGCCTCCGTCAGGGGGCTGGGGCCAACGTCCTGACTTTC. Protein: CASSLRQGAGANVLTF.